These 12 T cell receptor beta chains originate from one sample sequenced in a study of T-cell reconstitution after alpha-beta-depleted transplantation in children. Preparation of the TCRbeta library used unique molecular identifiers. TCRdb reprocessed the PCR reads with MiXCR, giving one entry per CDR3 protein. The repertoire holds over 400,000 distinct CDR3 sequences, with around two fifths as singletons. The source material was PBMCs, sampled before TCRalphabeta/CD19-depleted stem cell transplant. These receptors all come from a girl aged 2 to 10 with aplastic anemia, due to receive a stem cell transplant.

This clonotype was recorded many times. The rearrangement links TRBV28 to TRBJ1-3; D might be TRBD1 (6 bases). The V end lost 8 bases, the J end lost 0 bases, and 11 bases lay between the germline ends. CDR3 length: 14 amino acids. The germline V gene has CDR1 MDHEN and CDR2 SYDVKM. The CDR3 region has the DNA TGTGCCAGCCATACAGGGAGCTCTGGAAACACCATATATTTT. This encodes CASHTGSSGNTIYF.

The genes are TRBV29-1 and TRBJ1-5; D perhaps matches TRBD1 (5 bases). This CDR3 is 14 amino acids long. Per the germline V gene, CDR1 is SQVTM and CDR2 is ANQGSEA. Trimming took off 8 bases at V and 0 bases at J, with 14 bases between the two ends. In DNA form, the CDR3 reads TGCAGCACTTCCACAGGTTATAGCAATCAGCCCCAGCATTTT. Protein: CSTSTGYSNQPQHF.

This clonotype was seen repeatedly, ten times or more. CDR3 nucleotides: TGTGCCAGCAGCTTGGGGGGGCGGAATGAGCAGTTCTTC. Translating it yields CASSLGGRNEQFF. The chain uses TRBV5-6 and TRBJ2-1, with a weak D call TRBD1 (6 bases). This CDR3 has 13 amino acids. Germline-derived CDR1 and CDR2 are SGHDT and YYEEEE. Trimming shortened V by 0 bases and J by 7 bases, and 8 bases separated the two germline ends.

V is TRBV5-1 and J is TRBJ2-7, with 8 bases aligning to TRBD1. Germline assignment: CDR1 SGHRS and CDR2 YFSETQ. The CDR3 totals 15 residues. V dropped 2 bases and J dropped 7; count of bases not matched to a gene: 11. CDR3 amino acids: CASSLPGQVFEEQYF. CDR3 DNA: TGCGCCAGCAGCTTACCGGGACAGGTGTTCGAGGAGCAGTACTTC.

The V call is TRBV7-2, the J call TRBJ2-7; TRBD2 might be the D (5 bases). In germline, CDR1 is SGHTA, CDR2 FQGNSA. V was trimmed by 6 bases and J by 3 bases, leaving 24 bases between them. The CDR3 spans 17 residues. CDR3 sequence: CASRKGEGANGLYEQYF. CDR3 DNA sequence: TGTGCCAGCAGGAAAGGAGAGGGTGCAAACGGTCTCTACGAGCAGTACTTC.

This chain uses TRBV28 with TRBJ2-7; TRBD2 aligns across 9 bases. CDR1 MDHEN and CDR2 SYDVKM come from the germline V gene. The CDR3 extends over 15 amino acids. V lost 4 bases to trimming and J lost 0 bases; unmatched junction nucleotides: 4. The CDR3 DNA reads TGTGCCAGCAGTTCCCGGACTAGCGACTCCTACGAGCAGTACTTC. This encodes CASSSRTSDSYEQYF.

The rearrangement uses TRBV5-1 and TRBJ2-5; D might be TRBD1 or TRBD2, each matching 5 bases. The CDR3 is 15 residues long. V was cut by 0 bases and J by 1 base, with 10 bases left in between. Germline values: CDR1 SGHRS, CDR2 YFSETQ. CDR3 residues: CASSLAGGGQETQYF. The CDR3 DNA follows: TGCGCCAGCAGCTTGGCTGGGGGTGGCCAAGAGACCCAGTACTTC.

This clonotype was seen only a few times. The chain employs TRBV12-3 or TRBV12-4 and TRBJ2-1; 10 bases fit TRBD2. The CDR3 sequence is 16 residues long. V lost 4 bases and J lost 4; bases outside the gene matches: 7. The CDR3 DNA follows: TGTGCCAGCAGTTCCACGACTAGCGGGTTGTACAATGAGCAGTTCTTC. This sequence encodes CASSSTTSGLYNEQFF.

This clonotype was observed at least ten times. This chain connects TRBV20-1 to TRBJ1-2, with 11 bases matching TRBD1. Trimming removed 0 bases from V and 6 bases from J; junction bases left unmatched: 9. This CDR3 region has 16 residues. Germline CDR1 is DFQATT and CDR2 is SNEGSKA (reference sequence). The CDR3: CSARDRPGTGGNGYTF. CDR3 bases: TGCAGTGCTAGAGATCGGCCGGGGACAGGGGGAAATGGCTACACCTTC.

In this sample, this clonotype turned up many times. The CDR3 nucleotides are TGTGCCAGCAGTACCACGGGCCCCCTGGGGGAACTGTTTTTT. Amino acids: CASSTTGPLGELFF. J is TRBJ1-4 and V is TRBV6-1; tentative D call: TRBD1 (5 bases). This CDR3 contains 14 residues. CDR1 MNHNS and CDR2 SASEGT come from the germline V gene. Trimming pared 5 bases from V and 12 bases from J, leaving 19 bases between.

This clonotype was detected many times. The gene calls are TRBV3-1 and TRBJ2-1, with D tentatively TRBD2 (6 bases). Germline V gives CDR1 LGHDT, CDR2 YNNKEL (reference sequence). V gave up 5 bases and J gave up 0 bases, with 14 bases separating them. This CDR3 is 16 amino acids long. CDR3 amino acids: CASSRSGLSSYNEQFF. CDR3 DNA: TGTGCCAGCAGCAGGAGCGGGCTTAGCTCCTACAATGAGCAGTTCTTC.

The chain is built from TRBV20-1 and TRBJ1-2; TRBD1 matches at 8 bases. The CDR3 is made up of 12 amino acids. Looked up from germline, CDR1 is DFQATT and CDR2 is SNEGSKA (reference sequence). J lost 4 bases, V lost 8 bases, and 6 bases had no gene match. DNA for the CDR3: TGCAGTTACTGGACAGGGTCCTATGGCTACACCTTC. The encoded protein is CSYWTGSYGYTF.